Listed below are T cell receptor beta chains from one sample, sequenced in a study of CD8+CD57+ T cells in acquired aplastic anemia. TCRdb recomputed calls from the reads with MiXCR, one row per CDR3 protein. The profile shows hundreds of thousands of distinct CDR3 sequences, approximately 33% of them singletons. Source material: sorted CD4+, CD8+, or CD8+CD57+ T cells (not recorded which) from PBMCs. The receptor source for this set is a human donor with aplastic anemia. The conserved cysteine and the conserved F or W are not part of the CDR3 here.

TRBV12-3/TRBV12-4 | ASSLARQANYGYT
TRBV6-1 | ASGDRDLADTQY
TRBV6-6 | ASRPDRTTMRNTIY
TRBV9 | ASSVAGGDVTRETQY
TRBV19 | ASSPLGGGEQY
TRBV29-1 | SAEGGSTDTQY
TRBV11-3 | ASSPAGTREQY
TRBV6-5 | ASSLTRRVRQETQY
TRBV7-8 | ASSFFYTGELF
TRBV20-1 | SATSGTAYGYT
TRBV14 | ASSPDRAPSGYT
TRBV9 | ASSPRGSGAANTGELF
TRBV5-1 | ASSGGLAGVSSYEQY
TRBV6-5 | ASSYVAGASREQY
TRBV11-2 | ASSYSPGAGGNEQF
TRBV20-1 | SARDKGWDTEAF
TRBV2 | ASSSAVVGYGYT
TRBV7-2 | AGSSNLDSGQY
TRBV7-2 | ASSLLQGSTEAF
TRBV6-1 | ASSEVTSGPYEQY
TRBV12-3/TRBV12-4 | ASSLASGNSYGYT
TRBV7-8 | ASSFSDRTYEQY